This T cell receptor (beta chain) was recovered during a study of T cells in Graves' hyperthyroidism and ophthalmopathy. Findings of the study overall: Stable hyperthyroidism was told apart from ophthalmopathy by a model built on 13 V-J features. Clonotypes that were expanded in thyroid above 0.001 mostly appeared in blood too. The model forecast ophthalmopathy, anticipating it by a median approximately 6.2 months before onset.

V lost 2 bases, J lost 4 bases, and 6 bases stayed unmatched. The CDR3 has 14 amino acids. Germline assignment: CDR1 SQVTM and CDR2 ANQGSEA. As concerns this clonotype: Antigen specificity is unknown.

RNA transcripts served as the template for amplifying TCR beta CDR3 regions. First-round RT-PCR with HTBI primers amplified the TCR CDR3 region. TCRdb re-analysed the multiplex PCR reads in MiXCR, keeping a single row per CDR3 protein. There are about 700,000 distinct CDR3 sequences in the sample; 45% occur only once, and about 7% lies in the top ten. Exclusion of a patient resulted from uncontrolled infection, other autoimmune disease, pregnancy or lactation. Sample: peripheral blood or thyroid tissue (not recorded which). The receptor was isolated from an adult man with Graves' disease, either hyperthyroidism or ophthalmopathy (not recorded which). The chain recombines TRBV29-1 with TRBJ1-1, with TRBD1 matching 8 bases. This CDR3 is CSVESDRGSTEAFF. CDR3 in DNA: TGCAGCGTTGAATCCGACAGGGGAAGCACTGAAGCTTTCTTT.